This T cell receptor beta chain was captured in a study of blood T cell repertoires in COVID-19 (dated by TCRdb to 2020 to 2021). At the level of the whole study: The collaborator samples originated in the United States, Italy and Spain and spanned the acute and convalescent phases of COVID-19. The prospective study material was composed of cDNA or gDNA derived from T cells, B-cell-depleted T cells, or PBMCs. Subjects who had been exposed to COVID-19, were actively infected with it, or had recovered from it provided the deeply sampled blood TCRbeta repertoires that made up the dataset. The repertoires were made available in a free public database intended to serve as a resource for research on the immune response to SARS-CoV-2. The samples were drawn from the first 160 participants of the ongoing ImmuneRACE study and from more than 1,000 subjects provided by 6 global collaborators. The sample metadata nearly always contained a de-identified subject ID, COVID-19 status, age in years and sex. HLA class I and class II types, where available, came from metadata supplied by the sample provider rather than from assay-based typing.

CDR1 and CDR2, per the germline V gene (reference sequence), are SEHNR and FQNEAQ. V was cut back by 7 bases and J by 2 bases, leaving a gap of 12 bases between them. Including cysteine and phenylalanine, the CDR3 has 15 amino acids. Only CDR3 DNA is held: 45 bases, read in frame from base 1. This clone was seen a single time. The antigen it binds to is not known. No much larger clone exists at a distance of one base, and base qualities are not known. Enrolling through a virtual design, the prospective study's participants ranged in age from roughly 18 to 90 years and lived across some 23 United States geographic areas. To assign participants to cohorts, the prospective study relied on clinical history that participants themselves reported in a screening survey and a study questionnaire. Recovered participants in ImmuneRACE Cohort 3 were defined as having two consecutive negative NP/OP PCR tests, clearance from a healthcare professional, or resolution of symptoms. Mobile phlebotomists in the prospective study collected whole blood, serum and a nasopharyngeal or oropharyngeal swab from every participant. Prospective study participants could optionally give additional blood draws and questionnaires over a roughly two-month period. Before DNA extraction, prospective study blood samples were shipped either frozen or at room temperature.

TCRbeta CDR3 regions were amplified from genomic DNA using the immunoSEQ Assay, a bias-controlled multiplex PCR. As for how the authors treated the data: Nucleated cell counts per sample were estimated from amplification of reference gene primers within the assay. To quantify the absolute abundance of each unique TCRbeta CDR3 rearrangement, sequence reads were collapsed and filtered. Productive Simpson clonality was computed per sample as the square root of Simpson's diversity index over productive rearrangements. Drawn from immuneACCESS, this table holds only the in-frame rearrangements with V and J called that TCRdb kept. Clones are partly lost; checked studies trace under half to an unresolved V gene and leave the rest unexplained. V, J and clone size derive from that table, while D and trimming were established from the DNA sequence. The sample table contains 140,000 to 150,000 clones; only one count was recorded for 70% to 90% of them. The ten largest clones represent less than 5.5% of the sample.

The investigation overall reported the following: The quantity of clinical and demographic metadata differed by source and by participant and was supplied without curation.

The sequence joins TRBV7-9 to TRBJ2-6; matching of 5 bases hints at TRBD2 as the D gene. The source material was PBMCs or T cells enriched from blood (not recorded which). This TCR was sampled from a man aged 50 to 59 who had recovered from COVID-19. The sequenced DNA: TGTGCCAGCACCCCGGACGGGACTGGGGCCAACGTCCTGACTTTC. This gives the protein CASTPDGTGANVLTF.